The 6 T cell receptor beta chains below all came from one sample that was sequenced in a study of blood T cell repertoires in COVID-19. The table came from immunoSEQ multiplex PCR; TCRdb's copy has only in-frame clones and leaves some out. The sample gives 150,000 to 200,000 clones, 76% of which show up once; more than 6.5% is in the top ten. The specimen sequenced was peripheral blood. Receptors originate from a woman aged 45-65 years with active or convalescent COVID-19.

V is TRBV7-9 and J is TRBJ1-3; no definite D call. CDR1 and CDR2 from the germline V gene are SEHNR and FQNEAQ (reference sequence). This CDR3 is 14 amino acids long. Trimming cost V 5 bases and J 2 bases, with 10 bases left between them. DNA of the CDR3: TGTGCCAGCAGCGGGAGGGTCGCTGGAAACACCATATATTTT. Residues: CASSGRVAGNTIYF.

This clone is a singleton in its sample. This sequence joins TRBV18 and TRBJ2-7; D perhaps matches TRBD1 (5 bases). Trimming shortened V by 4 bases and J by 2 bases, and 15 bases separated the two germline ends. The length of the CDR3 is 15 residues. The germline V gene encodes CDR1 KGHSH and CDR2 LQKENI. CDR3 amino acids: CASSQLWGPTYEQYF. CDR3 DNA: TGTGCCAGCTCACAGCTTTGGGGCCCAACCTACGAGCAGTACTTC.

The V and J genes are TRBV7-6 and TRBJ1-3, with D perhaps TRBD1 (6 bases). The CDR3 consists of 15 residues. Germline V gene sequence: CDR1 SGHVS, CDR2 FNYEAQ. V dropped 5 bases and J dropped 0 bases, with 11 bases sitting between them. CDR3 coding DNA: TGTGCCAGCAGCCGGGACACACTCTCTGGAAACACCATATATTTT. Translation gives CASSRDTLSGNTIYF.

The chain couples TRBV19 to TRBJ1-4; no clear D. Germline V gene sequence: CDR1 LNHDA, CDR2 SQIVND (reference sequence). Trimming left V 3 bases short and J 4 bases short, with 15 bases between. The CDR3 loop spans 16 amino acids. The CDR3 loop reads CASSIAGNTGNEKLFF. The CDR3 nucleotides read TGTGCCAGTAGTATCGCCGGGAATACGGGTAATGAAAAACTGTTTTTT.

The genes are TRBV7-6 and TRBJ2-3; no reliable D call. Per the germline V gene, CDR1 is SGHVS and CDR2 is FNYEAQ. V dropped 4 bases and J dropped 2 bases, with 10 bases sitting between them. There are 14 residues in the CDR3. As DNA, the CDR3 is TGTGCCAGCAGCTCGAGAGCGTTCACAGATACGCAGTATTTT. Protein sequence: CASSSRAFTDTQYF.

This clone was seen a single time. The genes are TRBV6-6 and TRBJ1-1; D perhaps matches TRBD1 (6 bases). Per germline, CDR1 MNHNY and CDR2 SVGAGI (reference sequence). The CDR3 runs 15 residues. V was shortened by 5 bases and J by 0 bases, with 13 bases between the two germline ends. This CDR3 reads CASSTWDNLNTEAFF. Written as DNA, the CDR3 is TGTGCCAGCAGTACGTGGGACAACTTGAACACTGAAGCTTTCTTT.